These 6 T cell receptor beta chains were all obtained from the same sample, sequenced in a study of PD-1 blockade in mismatch repair-deficient tumors (dated by TCRdb to 2015 to 2018). The library was made by the immunoSEQ multiplex PCR assay. TCRdb stores this immuneACCESS table with in-frame sequences only. Part of the clones is absent; in the studies checked, under half of the shortfall reflects unresolved V genes, and no reason is known for the rest. The sample table contains 100,000 or so clones; only one count was recorded for under 90% of them. In total, the top ten clones hold roughly 6.3% of the sample. The specimen was peripheral blood, collected about 33 weeks after starting pembrolizumab. The receptors were sampled from an adult with mismatch repair-deficient cancer.

The chain links TRBV19 to TRBJ2-5; TRBD1 matches at 12 bases. The CDR3 is 16 residues long. In germline, CDR1 is LNHDA, CDR2 SQIVND (reference sequence). V trimming: 7 bases; J trimming: 5 bases; junction bases outside the gene matches: 11. CDR3 protein: CASKGPGQGAWETQYF. CDR3 DNA: TGTGCCAGTAAGGGACCGGGACAGGGGGCTTGGGAGACCCAGTACTTC.

The J gene is TRBJ1-2, the V gene TRBV6-1; TRBD1 matches at 9 bases. The length of the CDR3 is 14 residues. After removal of 6 bases from V and 5 bases from J, the junction contained 7 bases not matched to a gene. Germline V gives CDR1 MNHNS, CDR2 SASEGT. CDR3 loop: CASRGQGGTYGYTF. For the CDR3, the DNA is TGTGCCAGCAGGGGACAGGGAGGGACATATGGCTACACCTTC.

This chain links TRBV4-2 with TRBJ2-1; D may be TRBD2 (6 bases). Germline CDR1 and CDR2: LGHNA and YNFKEQ. The V and J ends lost 0 bases and 3 bases respectively, with 9 bases between them. This CDR3 is built from 15 residues. Here the CDR3 reads CASSQELAYYNEQFF. Here the CDR3 DNA reads TGTGCCAGCAGCCAAGAACTAGCTTACTACAATGAGCAGTTCTTC.

The V call is TRBV11-2, the J call TRBJ1-2; 7 nucleotides match TRBD1. The CDR3 totals 15 residues. Germline trimming cut 5 bases from V and 4 bases from J; bases unmatched to any gene: 10. Germline V gene sequence: CDR1 SGHAT, CDR2 FQNNGV. This CDR3 is CASSQGGQPRYGYTF. CDR3 coding DNA: TGTGCCAGCAGCCAGGGGGGACAACCCCGCTATGGCTACACCTTC.

CDR3 in DNA: TGTGCCAGCAGCGTAGGAGCGGGAGAGACCTACGAGCAGTACTTC. It codes for CASSVGAGETYEQYF. The chain couples TRBV9 to TRBJ2-7, with 8 bases fitting TRBD2. This CDR3 is built from 15 residues. The germline V gene encodes CDR1 SGDLS and CDR2 YYNGEE. V shed 0 bases and J 2 bases; nucleotides not matched to a gene: 4.

This chain joins TRBV30 and TRBJ2-5; possibly TRBD1 for D (5 bases). CDR3 length: 13 amino acids. V lost 0 bases and J 5 bases, leaving 10 bases between the germline ends. Germline CDR1 reads GTSNPN; CDR2 reads SVGIG (reference sequence). The CDR3: CAWSVQGWETQYF. In nucleotides, the CDR3 is TGTGCCTGGAGTGTCCAGGGCTGGGAGACCCAGTACTTC.